The 2 T cell receptor beta chains reported below all come from one sample, sequenced in a study of blood T cell repertoires in COVID-19. Clones were sequenced by immunoSEQ multiplex PCR, and TCRdb holds only the in-frame ones, with some missing. This table holds tens of thousands of clones, over 80% found once. Sequenced: peripheral blood. The receptor set was obtained from a man aged 50 to 59 with active COVID-19.

The chain uses TRBV9 and TRBJ2-1; the D gene is possibly TRBD1 (6 bases). CDR1 and CDR2 (germline): SGDLS, YYNGEE. The CDR3 has 16 residues. Between the trimmed V and J ends, which lost 3 bases and 7 bases, there was a span of 20 bases. The CDR3 protein is CASSENPGTTTNEQFF. The DNA for the CDR3 is TGTGCCAGCAGCGAAAACCCCGGGACAACGACAAATGAGCAGTTCTTC. Variable domain in full (rest from reference TRBV9 and TRBJ2-1): DSGVTQTPKHLITATGQRVTLRCSPRSGDLSVYWYQQSLDQGLQFLIQYYNGEERAKGNILERFSAQQFPDLHSELNLSSLELGDSALYFCASSENPGTTTNEQFFGPGTRLTVL.

This chain links TRBV21-1 with TRBJ2-7; the table names TRBD1, a call not compared with the DNA. TRBV21-1 is flagged as a pseudogene. The CDR3 has 15 amino acids. The CDR3 region is CASSRSGQGSYEQYF. Here the CDR3 DNA reads TGTGCCAGCAGCAGATCGGGACAGGGGTCCTACGAGCAGTACTTC.